This T cell receptor beta chain was documented in a study of STAT5B mutations in CD4+ large granular lymphocyte leukemia. Turning to this clone: As yet, its antigen is unknown.

The survey-level immunoSEQ assay was used. The protocol was immunoSEQ multiplex PCR, while the TCRdb copy is restricted to in-frame clones and leaves out a portion. The profile shows 30,000 or so clones, about 77% of them singletons. Broader study findings: Top patient clones used TRBV06 genes more often: 8/27 versus 2/35 in controls.

The CDR3 extends over 17 amino acids. Unmatched junction bases numbered 7, after V lost 4 bases and J lost 1 base. In germline, CDR1 is LNHDA, CDR2 SQIVND (reference sequence). The chain employs TRBV19 and TRBJ2-3; 11 bases agree with TRBD2. The specimen was CD4+ T cells from blood buffy coats. This TCR derives from a human donor in good health. CDR3: CASSTSLLAGGTDTQYF. The CDR3 nucleotides read TGTGCCAGTAGTACCTCCCTACTAGCGGGGGGCACAGATACGCAGTATTTT.